This T cell receptor (beta chain) was sequenced in a study of blood T cell repertoires in COVID-19. Germline V gene data show CDR1 as SQVTM and CDR2 as ANQGSEA. V lost 6 bases and J lost 8, with 17 bases in between. The CDR3 loop spans 13 amino acids. TCRdb keeps only in-frame clones here, not all; method: immunoSEQ multiplex PCR. The sample gives over 130,000 clones, approximately 84% of which show up once; 2.2% is in the top ten. This sequence originates from a man between 65 and 85 years old with acute or convalescent COVID-19. Sequenced input: peripheral blood. The chain has TRBV29-1 and TRBJ2-1, with D tentatively TRBD1 (5 bases). CDR3 DNA sequence: TGCAGCGTGGACGTCCAGGGCCCTCATGAGCAGTTCTTC. Protein: CSVDVQGPHEQFF.